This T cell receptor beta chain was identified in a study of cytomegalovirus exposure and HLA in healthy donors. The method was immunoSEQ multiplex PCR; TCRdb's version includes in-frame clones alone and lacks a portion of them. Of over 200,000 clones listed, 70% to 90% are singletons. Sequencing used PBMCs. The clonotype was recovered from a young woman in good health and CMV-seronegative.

The CDR3 is CASTRDRGYEQYF. Written as DNA, the CDR3 is TGTGCCAGCACTCGGGACAGGGGCTACGAGCAGTACTTC. This chain links TRBV6-5 with TRBJ2-7; TRBD1 agrees at 10 bases. The CDR3 length is 13 residues. V gave up 7 bases and J gave up 3 bases; unmatched junction bases: 3. The germline V gene has CDR1 MNHEY and CDR2 SVGAGI.